This note documents a single TCR beta chain sequence. Its cognate antigen is unknown. It differs at one base from a far larger clone, so likely a read error. Two rounds of multiplex PCR amplified TCR beta CDR3 from genomic DNA. Initially, in first-round PCR, primers specific to each TRBV and TRBJ gene were used. TCRdb reanalysed the multiplex PCR reads using MiXCR and keeps one entry per CDR3 protein. The data show roughly 30,000 distinct CDR3 sequences, around 38% seen once. Researchers took approximately 5.4 milliliters of peripheral blood at each of two time points. The data derive from a study of prognosis after radiotherapy for stage I lung cancer. As for the study in general: No significant progression was observed in 15 patients, whereas several developed distant metastases a median of approximately seven months after radiotherapy.

General study results and limits: Among patients who developed distant metastases, Shannon entropy after stereotactic body radiation therapy was lower. There were reportedly differences in TRBV and TRBJ gene usage between patients with and without metastases.

Germline V gene data show CDR1 as SEHNR and CDR2 as FQNEAQ (reference sequence). The ends were cut back, 5 bases at V and 10 bases at J, with 18 bases in the middle. The CDR3 has 14 residues. The V gene is TRBV7-9, the J gene TRBJ2-1, with D possibly called TRBD1 or TRBD2 (6 bases each). The sample here was PBMCs, taken before or after stereotactic body radiation therapy (not recorded which). The TCR was taken from a donor at least 50 years old with non-small cell lung cancer. As DNA, the CDR3 is TGTGCCAGCAGCCCTCCGGGGGCCGCCTACGAGCAGTTCTTC. Translation: CASSPPGAAYEQFF.